The 21 T cell receptor beta chains listed next were all sequenced from one sample in a study of cytomegalovirus exposure and HLA in healthy donors. A multiplex PCR was run with 60 Vbeta primers and 13 Jbeta primers. TCRdb's table, derived via immunoSEQ multiplex PCR, lists solely in-frame clones and lacks some. The sample data list 74,000 or so clones. Sequenced material: PBMCs. These TCRs come from a woman aged 55-69 years in good health and CMV-seronegative.

The V gene is TRBV28, the J gene TRBJ2-1; 9 bases fit TRBD1. With V trimmed by 6 bases and J by 0 bases, 6 bases remained unmatched. In germline, CDR1 is MDHEN, CDR2 SYDVKM. The CDR3 length is 16 residues. CDR3 bases: TGTGCCAGCAGCTCTCCGGGACAGGGCTCCTACAATGAGCAGTTCTTC. This gives the protein CASSSPGQGSYNEQFF.

This chain uses TRBV29-1 with TRBJ2-1; 9 nucleotides match TRBD2. The CDR3 covers 16 residues. Germline CDR1 SQVTM, CDR2 ANQGSEA. After removal of 6 bases from V and 4 bases from J, the junction contained 13 bases not matched to a gene. The CDR3 coding sequence is TGCAGCGTCCCTGGCGGGAGGGCCTCGGGATACAATGAGCAGTTCTTC. It codes for CSVPGGRASGYNEQFF.

This chain uses TRBV19 with TRBJ1-5; TRBD1 matches 11 bases. The CDR3 is 16 residues long. Unmatched junction bases numbered 6, after V lost 1 base and J lost 7 bases. Germline assignment: CDR1 LNHDA and CDR2 SQIVND (reference sequence). The CDR3 nucleotides read TGTGCCAGTAGTATAGCCCCAGGGACAGGGGGGCAGCCCCAGCATTTT. As protein: CASSIAPGTGGQPQHF.

V usage is TRBV6-4 and J usage is TRBJ1-1; 8 positions agree with TRBD1. In germline, CDR1 is MRHNA, CDR2 SNTAGT. The CDR3 loop spans 15 amino acids. Trimming removed 2 bases from V and 4 bases from J; junction bases left unmatched: 6. The CDR3 is CASSDGQGSVTEAFF. In DNA, the CDR3 is TGTGCCAGCAGTGACGGACAGGGATCGGTCACTGAAGCTTTCTTT.

J is TRBJ2-5 and V is TRBV25-1; the D gene is possibly TRBD1 (5 bases). V was cut by 2 bases and J by 5 bases, with 15 bases left in between. Germline V gene sequence: CDR1 MGHDK, CDR2 SYGVNS. The CDR3 has 15 residues. This chain's CDR3 is CASSEIGRKGETQYF. CDR3 nucleotides: TGTGCCAGCAGTGAAATAGGCCGAAAGGGGGAGACCCAGTACTTC.

The chain joins TRBV5-1 to TRBJ2-1; perhaps TRBD2 as D (6 bases). CDR1 and CDR2 from the germline V gene are SGHRS and YFSETQ. The CDR3 runs 14 residues. Trimming pared 6 bases from V and 9 bases from J, leaving 19 bases between. CDR3: CASTPSGGIVEQFF. The CDR3 DNA reads as TGCGCCAGCACCCCTTCCGGCGGGATTGTTGAGCAGTTCTTC.

The chain employs TRBV4-1 and TRBJ2-3; TRBD2 is a possible D gene (6 bases). Trimming shortened V by 5 bases and J by 2 bases, and 11 bases separated the two germline ends. Germline loops: CDR1 MGHRA, CDR2 YSYEKL. The CDR3 spans 14 residues. The CDR3 spells CASSDPSATDTQYF. As DNA, the CDR3 is TGCGCCAGCAGCGACCCTAGCGCCACAGATACGCAGTATTTT.

The chain has TRBV28 and TRBJ2-1; the D is unclear. This CDR3 spans 15 amino acids. V lost 4 bases to trimming and J lost 7 bases, with 17 bases between them. Germline CDR1 is MDHEN and CDR2 is SYDVKM. CDR3 DNA: TGTGCCAGCAGTTCCACAAGTCGGGTGAGGAATGAGCAGTTCTTC. Translating it yields CASSSTSRVRNEQFF.

CDR3 sequence reads: CASSRRTEGNIQYF. DNA for the CDR3: TGTGCCAGCAGTCGGAGGACAGAGGGAAACATTCAGTACTTC. The chain recombines TRBV28 with TRBJ2-4; possibly TRBD1 for D (6 bases). CDR1 is MDHEN, CDR2 SYDVKM, per germline. The CDR3 is 14 amino acids. V was trimmed by 5 bases and J by 6 bases, leaving 14 bases between them.

This rearrangement joins TRBV4-2 to TRBJ2-1; 12 bases are shared with TRBD2. CDR3 length: 16 amino acids. Trimming at V came to 0 bases and at J to 4 bases, leaving 1 base not matched to a gene. The germline V gene has CDR1 LGHNA and CDR2 YNFKEQ. The DNA for the CDR3 is TGTGCCAGCAGCCAAGATGGACTAGCGGGATACAATGAGCAGTTCTTC. The encoded protein is CASSQDGLAGYNEQFF.

This chain links TRBV6-5 with TRBJ1-6; 7 positions match TRBD1. Germline CDR1 and CDR2: MNHEY and SVGAGI. The CDR3 length is 14 residues. V was pared by 5 bases and J by 7 bases, with 5 bases of the junction left unmatched. CDR3 in amino acids: CASSRDSPNSPLHF. The CDR3 bases are TGTGCCAGCAGTCGGGACAGCCCCAATTCACCCCTCCACTTT.

The V and J genes are TRBV28 and TRBJ2-7; 9 nucleotides line up with TRBD2. J gave up 2 bases and V 2 bases, and 4 bases lay outside the gene matches. This CDR3 spans 15 amino acids. Germline V gives CDR1 MDHEN, CDR2 SYDVKM. Here the CDR3 reads CASSLVASGTYEQYF. CDR3 nucleotide sequence: TGTGCCAGCAGTTTAGTGGCTAGCGGGACCTACGAGCAGTACTTC.

The chain links TRBV7-6 to TRBJ1-3; TRBD1 matches 8 bases. The V and J ends lost 8 bases and 2 bases, in that order; junction bases with no gene match: 2. The V gene's germline CDR1 is SGHVS and CDR2 FNYEAQ. The length of the CDR3 is 13 residues. The CDR3 sequence is CASGQGAGNTIYF. CDR3 sequence (DNA): TGTGCCAGCGGACAGGGAGCTGGAAACACCATATATTTT.

This chain uses TRBV11-1 with TRBJ1-1; D may be TRBD1 (5 bases). Germline-derived CDR1 and CDR2 are SGHAT and FQDESV (reference sequence). V lost 1 base to trimming and J lost 5 bases, with 11 bases between them. The CDR3 contains 14 residues. CDR3 sequence: CASSLVPGRTEAFF. CDR3 bases: TGTGCCAGCAGCTTAGTTCCAGGGAGGACTGAAGCTTTCTTT.

The chain joins TRBV29-1 to TRBJ2-3; TRBD2 might be the D (6 bases). The germline V gene has CDR1 SQVTM and CDR2 ANQGSEA. This CDR3 spans 13 amino acids. V gave up 1 base and J gave up 6 bases, with 11 bases separating them. CDR3 sequence: CSVEVGSADTQYF. In DNA form, the CDR3 reads TGCAGCGTTGAAGTCGGGAGCGCGGATACGCAGTATTTT.

The chain uses TRBV4-3 and TRBJ2-7; no definite D call. The CDR3 spans 14 residues. V was clipped by 5 bases and J by 0 bases, with 11 bases between them. CDR1 LGHNA and CDR2 YSLEER come from the germline V gene. CDR3 coding DNA: TGCGCCAGCAGCTTGGCCCCAAGCTCCTACGAGCAGTACTTC. Translating gives CASSLAPSSYEQYF.

V gene TRBV11-1 combines with J gene TRBJ1-2; 7 bases map to TRBD1. Germline V lookup: CDR1 SGHAT, CDR2 FQDESV (reference sequence). V shed 5 bases, J shed 5 bases, and the junction held 17 bases outside the gene matches. The CDR3 spans 17 residues. Here the CDR3 reads CASSPNPQGTRFYGYTF. CDR3 DNA: TGTGCCAGCAGCCCGAACCCACAGGGGACCCGTTTTTATGGCTACACCTTC.

The chain couples TRBV21-1 to TRBJ2-7; the D segment call TRBD2 is taken from the table without a DNA check. TRBV21-1 is a documented pseudogene. The CDR3 spans 16 residues. CDR3 sequence reads: CARTTGTSGGSYEQYF. CDR3 sequence (DNA): TGTGCCAGAACAACCGGGACTAGCGGGGGCTCCTACGAGCAGTACTTC.

The rearrangement uses TRBV10-3 and TRBJ1-1, with 8 bases fitting TRBD1. Germline V gives CDR1 ENHRY, CDR2 SYGVKD. V lost 2 bases and J lost 1; bases outside the gene matches: 3. The CDR3 contains 15 residues. This CDR3 reads CAISERGQANTEAFF. The CDR3 bases are TGTGCCATCAGTGAGAGGGGACAGGCGAACACTGAAGCTTTCTTT.

This chain uses TRBV7-9 with TRBJ2-2, with D possibly matching TRBD2 (5 bases). Germline V CDR1 and CDR2: SEHNR, FQNEAQ (reference sequence). Trimming shortened V by 3 bases and J by 1 base, and 9 bases separated the two germline ends. The CDR3 extends over 15 amino acids. This CDR3 is CASSFGGQNTGELFF. The CDR3 nucleotides are TGTGCCAGCAGCTTCGGCGGGCAGAACACCGGGGAGCTGTTTTTT.

The rearrangement links TRBV28 to TRBJ1-4; 7 bases match TRBD1. V was pared by 6 bases and J by 8 bases, with 15 bases of the junction left unmatched. CDR3 length: 16 amino acids. The germline gives CDR1 MDHEN, CDR2 SYDVKM. CDR3 loop: CASSLPPGQSGEKLFF. The DNA of the CDR3 is TGTGCCAGCAGCCTTCCTCCGGGACAGTCGGGAGAAAAACTGTTTTTT.